This T cell receptor beta chain was recorded in a study of identical twins. Overall study findings and caveats: In cord blood, abundant beta clonotypes had fewer insertions; memory showed no trend.

CDR1 is MDHEN, CDR2 SYDVKM, per germline. Trimming removed 8 bases at V and 6 bases at J, with 14 bases between. This CDR3 comprises 12 residues. As for this clonotype: Its specificity is unknown.

TCRdb processed the 5' RACE reads anew with MiXCR; each CDR3 protein has one entry. Among fewer than 250,000 distinct CDR3 sequences listed, 7.5% were seen once. A further study also used this sample, focusing on yellow fever vaccine responses in identical twins.

The J gene is TRBJ2-7, the V gene TRBV28; TRBD2 is a possible D gene (7 bases). The sequence derives from a woman in her late teens or twenties in good health. The sample consisted of memory (CD45RO+) T cells sorted from blood. The CDR3 is CASGLRGGEQYF. CDR3 sequence (DNA): TGTGCCAGCGGCTTGAGGGGGGGCGAGCAGTACTTC.